The sequence of this TCR beta chain was determined in a study of T cell responses to AZD1222 COVID-19 vaccine (dated by TCRdb to the early 2020s). Turning to the overall study: AZD1222 recipients with second doses at about 4 weeks or about 12 weeks were pooled, because spike-specific TCR depth and breadth did not differ between schedules. TCR sequencing covered some 240 trial participants: 200 to 220 given two doses of AZD1222 and 26 given two doses of MenACWY control vaccine. Trial participants were enrolled by age into 18-55, 56-69 and 70-plus year subgroups, with about 150, 28 and 57 TCR-sequenced participants respectively. Summary of the overall study and its limitations: Most participants were white British and females outnumbered males, and the authors suggested that clonal diversity may have been underestimated. No day 14 peak-response samples were available, so repertoires were characterized only after the peak T cell response. Conclusions about previously exposed vaccinees were limited because only a handful of AZD1222 recipients were SARS-CoV-2 seropositive at baseline. After two AZD1222 doses, both the breadth and the depth of spike-specific TCRs were significantly higher than at day 0 and than in MenACWY recipients. In the small 56-69-year group, the increase in depth fell short of significance, most likely because of low power. Epitopes outside the regions mutated in the B.1.351 and B.1.1.7 variants were reportedly recognized by nearly half of the unique spike-specific TCRs. The vaccine-associated CD4 TCRs covered the entire spike protein, and the dominant responses fell in regions 160-218 and 743-854.

A word on this clone: Its cognate antigen has yet to be identified. No much larger clone is present one base from it, and per-base qualities are unavailable.

The CDR3 regions of human TCRbeta chains were analyzed by immunosequencing. Concerning the study's data processing: Repertoire TCRs were matched against a reference library of SARS-CoV-2-specific TCRs generated with the MIRA antigen-specificity platform. Breadth was defined as the fraction of unique TCRs that were SARS-CoV-2-associated, and depth was defined as the fraction of total T cells that were SARS-CoV-2-associated. Using the MIRA data, each spike-specific TCR was assigned both to the spike region to which the TCR was reactive and to a CD4 or CD8 class. Log10-transformed breadth and depth values were compared by one-way ANOVA with Sidak's multiple comparisons tests. Held by TCRdb, this immuneACCESS table contains in-frame sequences only and omits some clones. Under half of the omission traces to an unresolved V gene where checked; the cause of the rest is unknown. The V and J calls and clone size come from that table; D and trimming were worked out from the DNA. In all, the sample holds more than 85,000 clones, and approximately 90% of those were seen once. 2% to 3% of the sample comes from the top ten.

Taken with the paper, the label for time point translates to: baseline before first vaccination. Vaccinee samples were obtained from the UK trials COV001 and COV002, which included a single-blind randomized controlled phase 2/3 trial of AZD1222 (ChAdOx1 nCoV-19) in healthy adults. Trial participant PBMC samples were collected at day 0 and day 28 after the second dose for TCRbeta chain sequencing. The CDR3 sequence holds 20 residues, the cysteine and phenylalanine included. The sequence is cut down to CDR3 DNA, 60 bases in frame from base 1. CDR1 is given as SGHKS and CDR2 as YYEKEE, both from the germline V gene (reference sequence). V trim: 2 bases; J trim: 0 bases; unmatched bases: 14.

The V and J segments used are TRBV5-5 and TRBJ1-4, with 9 bases aligning to TRBD1. The input for sequencing was peripheral blood, taken on day 0 of AZD1222 vaccination. The clonotype was recovered from an adult in good health. The CDR3 region reads CASSFPQGQGSPPTNEKLFF. The bases are TGTGCCAGCAGCTTCCCTCAAGGACAGGGGTCCCCCCCAACTAATGAAAAACTGTTTTTT. Outside the CDR3, residues come from the reference TRBV5-5 and TRBJ1-4 proteins, so the full variable domain is: DAGVTQSPTHLIKTRGQQVTLRCSPISGHKSVSWYQQVLGQGPQFIFQYYEKEERGRGNFPDRFSARQFPNYSSELNVNALLLGDSALYLCASSFPQGQGSPPTNEKLFFGSGTQLSVL.